Sequencing of this TCR beta chain was carried out in a study of OX40 agonist ivuxolimab in advanced cancers. V shed 1 base and J 3 bases; nucleotides not matched to a gene: 2. Per the germline V gene, CDR1 is GTSNPN and CDR2 is SVGIG (reference sequence). CDR3 length equals 14 residues. With baseline, cycle 4 day 1, and cycle 7 day 1 as timepoints, blood was sampled. Sequenced by immunoSEQ multiplex PCR; TCRdb stores in-frame clones only, minus some. This repertoire shows 43,000 or so clones, about nine tenths found once; its top ten account for 0.85% to 1.2%. This specimen was CD4+ or CD8+ T cells sorted from blood, taken in a trial of the OX40 agonist ivuxolimab. This rearrangement joins TRBV30 to TRBJ2-1, with 8 bases that match TRBD2. The source is an adult with an advanced solid tumor such as melanoma, head and neck, liver or kidney cancer. In nucleotides, the CDR3 is TGTGCCTGGAGTGCGACTAGCGACTACAATGAGCAGTTCTTC. Its protein product is CAWSATSDYNEQFF.